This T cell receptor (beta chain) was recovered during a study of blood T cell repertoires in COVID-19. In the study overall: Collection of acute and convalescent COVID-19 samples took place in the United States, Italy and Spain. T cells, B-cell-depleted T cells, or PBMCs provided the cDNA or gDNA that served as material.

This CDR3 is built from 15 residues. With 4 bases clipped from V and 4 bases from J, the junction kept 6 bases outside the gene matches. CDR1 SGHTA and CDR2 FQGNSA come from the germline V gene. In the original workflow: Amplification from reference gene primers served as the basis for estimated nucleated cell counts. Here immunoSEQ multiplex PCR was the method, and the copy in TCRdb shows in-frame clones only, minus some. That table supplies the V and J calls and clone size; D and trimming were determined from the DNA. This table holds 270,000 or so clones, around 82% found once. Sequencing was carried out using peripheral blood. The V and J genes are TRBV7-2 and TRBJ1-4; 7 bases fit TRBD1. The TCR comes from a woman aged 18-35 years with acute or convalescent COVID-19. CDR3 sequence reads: CASSSKGTVNEKLFF. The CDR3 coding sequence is TGTGCCAGCAGCTCAAAAGGGACAGTTAATGAAAAACTGTTTTTT.